One and the same sample provided the 22 T cell receptor beta chains below, sequenced in a study of graft-versus-host responses after intestinal transplantation. Noted time point: postoperative day 105 after intestinal transplantation (dayNNNN = postoperative day). Clones were sequenced by immunoSEQ multiplex PCR, and TCRdb holds only the in-frame ones, with some missing. The sample lists over 9,000 clones, approximately 90% occurring once. This specimen consisted of PBMCs, obtained 105 days after intestinal transplantation. The receptors derive from a human patient who received an intestinal transplant, so some T cells may come from the graft donor.

The chain links TRBV19 to TRBJ1-4; D unresolved. This CDR3 region has 15 residues. The germline CDR1 and CDR2 sequences are LNHDA and SQIVND (reference sequence). Between the trimmed V and J ends, which lost 3 bases and 0 bases, there was a span of 8 bases. As DNA, the CDR3 is TGTGCCAGTAGTATCTGGACGGCAACTAATGAAAAACTGTTTTTT. This codes for CASSIWTATNEKLFF.

The rearrangement joins TRBV6-5 to TRBJ2-1; 12 bases are a match to TRBD2. This CDR3 has 14 residues. The junction had 4 bases not matched to a gene; V was cut back by 6 bases and J by 7 bases. CDR1 and CDR2 (germline): MNHEY, SVGAGI. CDR3 bases: TGTGCCAGCAGCCCTAGCGGGGGGGCGAATGAGCAGTTCTTC. Encoded protein: CASSPSGGANEQFF.

Note on this clone: A junction end diverges from the germline sequence, so it may reflect a read error. This rearrangement joins TRBV7-9 to TRBJ1-2; maybe TRBD1 (5 bases). The CDR3 sequence is 12 residues long. In germline, CDR1 is SEHNR, CDR2 FQNEAQ (reference sequence). CDR3 residues: CASSLVGPPGVF. The DNA for the CDR3 is TGTGCCAGCAGCTTAGTGGGACCCCCGGGAGTCTTC.

This clone was recorded only once. The chain links TRBV6-5 to TRBJ1-1; no definite D call. With 6 bases removed from V and 8 bases from J, the gap between germline ends came to 16 bases. The CDR3 totals 13 residues. Germline-derived CDR1 and CDR2 are MNHEY and SVGAGI. CDR3 bases: TGTGCCAGCAGCCCGATTTACAGCACAGAAGCTTTCTTT. Residues: CASSPIYSTEAFF.

J is TRBJ1-2 and V is TRBV25-1, with 7 nucleotides matching TRBD1. Germline trimming cut 4 bases from V and 4 bases from J; bases unmatched to any gene: 6. The CDR3 has 14 amino acids. The germline V gene has CDR1 MGHDK and CDR2 SYGVNS. CDR3 DNA: TGTGCCAGCAGTGGCGGACAGGTACCCTATGGCTACACCTTC. Its protein is CASSGGQVPYGYTF.

V gene TRBV9 combines with J gene TRBJ2-1; D is uncertain. Trimming stripped 2 bases from V and 3 bases from J, with 18 bases between. This CDR3 region has 17 residues. Germline CDR1 reads SGDLS; CDR2 reads YYNGEE. Written as DNA, the CDR3 is TGTGCCAGCAGCGTGACCCCTCGAAGGGTGGACTACAATGAGCAGTTCTTC. It encodes CASSVTPRRVDYNEQFF.

This rearrangement joins TRBV5-1 to TRBJ1-1; TRBD1 matches at 11 bases. V trimming: 3 bases; J trimming: 1 base; junction bases outside the gene matches: 2. Germline CDR1 is SGHRS and CDR2 is YFSETQ. The CDR3 contains 15 residues. The DNA of the CDR3 is TGCGCCAGCAGCTGGGGACAGGGGGGGAACACTGAAGCTTTCTTT. Its protein product is CASSWGQGGNTEAFF.

The chain combines TRBV7-6 with TRBJ2-1; D might be TRBD1 or TRBD2, each matching 6 bases. V dropped 1 base and J dropped 3 bases, with 16 bases sitting between them. The CDR3 is 17 amino acids. Germline loops: CDR1 SGHVS, CDR2 FNYEAQ. The CDR3 here is CASSLVLGGHNYNEQFF. The CDR3 DNA sequence: TGTGCCAGCAGCTTAGTCTTAGGGGGGCACAACTACAATGAGCAGTTCTTC.

The V and J genes are TRBV29-1 and TRBJ2-7, with a possible D match to TRBD2 (5 bases). V was pared by 0 bases and J by 1 base, with 13 bases between. This CDR3 has 15 amino acids. CDR1 is SQVTM, CDR2 ANQGSEA, per germline. The CDR3, as DNA: TGCAGCGTTGAAGATCCGAAGACTAATTCCTACGAGCAGTACTTC. Translation: CSVEDPKTNSYEQYF.

This chain connects TRBV6-1 to TRBJ2-7; D gene ambiguous. CDR1 MNHNS and CDR2 SASEGT come from the germline V gene. Trimming pared 5 bases from V and 0 bases from J, leaving 8 bases between. The CDR3 runs 13 residues. CDR3 bases: TGTGCCAGCAGTCCACGGATCTCCTACGAGCAGTACTTC. As protein: CASSPRISYEQYF.

The rearrangement links TRBV6-1 to TRBJ2-7, with TRBD1 matching over 10 bases. CDR1 and CDR2 from the germline V gene are MNHNS and SASEGT. J lost 5 bases, V lost 4 bases, and 8 bases had no gene match. The CDR3 sequence is 15 residues long. CDR3 region: CASSAAWDRGHEQYF. CDR3 in DNA: TGTGCCAGCAGTGCCGCATGGGACAGGGGTCACGAGCAGTACTTC.

V is TRBV9 and J is TRBJ2-4, with a weak D call TRBD2 (5 bases). This CDR3 is built from 15 residues. CDR1 is SGDLS and CDR2 is YYNGEE in the germline V gene. The V gene lost 4 bases and the J gene lost 1 base, with 12 bases spanning the gap. The CDR3 coding sequence is TGTGCCAGCAGCTTGAGGGCAACTGCCAAAAACATTCAGTACTTC. It is translated as CASSLRATAKNIQYF.

The V call is TRBV27, the J call TRBJ2-7; the match to TRBD2 covers 9 bases. After removal of 8 bases from V and 0 bases from J, the junction contained 8 bases not matched to a gene. Per the germline V gene, CDR1 is MNHEY and CDR2 is SMNVEV (reference sequence). This CDR3 comprises 15 residues. The CDR3 protein is CASQPRTSASYEQYF. The CDR3 DNA is TGTGCCAGCCAGCCACGGACTAGCGCCTCCTACGAGCAGTACTTC.

There are a few counts of this clone. The gene calls are TRBV5-6 and TRBJ1-6; no definite D call. Per germline, CDR1 SGHDT and CDR2 YYEEEE. The CDR3 is made up of 14 amino acids. Trimming left V 2 bases short and J 4 bases short, with 7 bases between. CDR3 residues: CASSLGLYNSPLHF. The CDR3 DNA reads TGTGCCAGCAGCTTAGGGTTGTATAATTCACCCCTCCACTTT.

The chain has TRBV7-6 and TRBJ2-3; TRBD2 matches at 7 bases. The germline CDR1 and CDR2 sequences are SGHVS and FNYEAQ. Germline trimming cut 2 bases from V and 6 bases from J; bases unmatched to any gene: 8. The CDR3 has 15 amino acids. CDR3 DNA: TGTGCCAGCAGCTTACTAGTGGGAGGGCCGGATACGCAGTATTTT. Translated: CASSLLVGGPDTQYF.

The CDR3 loop is CASSLRQGNSPLHF. In DNA, the CDR3 is TGTGCCAGCAGTTTGCGGCAGGGAAATTCACCCCTCCACTTT. V is TRBV28 and J is TRBJ1-6; tentative D call: TRBD1 (5 bases). The germline V and J ends were trimmed by 3 bases and 7 bases, with 10 bases remaining between them. CDR1 is MDHEN and CDR2 is SYDVKM in the germline V gene. The CDR3 loop spans 14 amino acids.

This clone appeared once. The chain has TRBV6-5 and TRBJ2-5; D might be TRBD1 (6 bases). The CDR3 contains 15 residues. Trimming pared 6 bases from V and 3 bases from J, leaving 17 bases between. CDR1 MNHEY and CDR2 SVGAGI come from the germline V gene. The chain's CDR3 is CASSAPPGTKETQYF. DNA for the CDR3: TGTGCCAGCAGCGCCCCCCCCGGGACAAAAGAGACCCAGTACTTC.

The gene calls are TRBV5-6 and TRBJ1-4; 8 nucleotides agree with TRBD1. The CDR3 consists of 14 residues. In germline, CDR1 is SGHDT, CDR2 YYEEEE. Trimming removed 0 bases from V and 8 bases from J; junction bases left unmatched: 3. CDR3 DNA sequence: TGTGCCAGCAGCTTGGTCGACAGGGGCGAAAAACTGTTTTTT. This encodes CASSLVDRGEKLFF.

DNA for the CDR3: TGTGCCAGCAGCTTAAGCAGCGGGCTACAAGAGACCCAGTACTTC. Translated, it gives CASSLSSGLQETQYF. The chain uses TRBV7-6 and TRBJ2-5; tentative D call: TRBD2 (6 bases). V was trimmed by 2 bases and J by 2 bases, leaving 12 bases between them. The CDR3 loop spans 15 amino acids. Per the germline V gene, CDR1 is SGHVS and CDR2 is FNYEAQ.

This chain joins TRBV30 and TRBJ2-5; TRBD2 matches at 8 bases. V lost 4 bases to trimming and J lost 5 bases; unmatched junction nucleotides: 9. This CDR3 spans 14 amino acids. CDR1 is GTSNPN, CDR2 SVGIG, per germline (reference sequence). CDR3: CAWKIKREWETQYF. CDR3 nucleotides: TGTGCCTGGAAGATAAAGCGGGAGTGGGAGACCCAGTACTTC.

The genes are TRBV11-1 and TRBJ1-1; D ambiguous. The germline gives CDR1 SGHAT, CDR2 FQDESV (reference sequence). The V and J ends lost 5 bases and 8 bases respectively, with 33 bases between them. This CDR3 has 19 amino acids. DNA of the CDR3: TGTGCCAGCAGCCCCAAAAATTCAAACCGGCAGACACCGTACGCGGAAGCTTTCTTT. It translates to CASSPKNSNRQTPYAEAFF. Looking up the rest from reference TRBV11-1 and TRBJ1-1 gives the full variable domain: EAEVAQSPRYKITEKSQAVAFWCDPISGHATLYWYRQILGQGPELLVQFQDESVVDDSQLPKDRFSAERLKGVDSTLKIQPAELGDSAMYLCASSPKNSNRQTPYAEAFFGQGTRLTVV.

The chain is built from TRBV6-5 and TRBJ2-7; 10 bases align to TRBD2. Germline V gene lookup returns CDR1 MNHEY and CDR2 SVGAGI. The V and J ends lost 6 bases and 9 bases, in that order; junction bases with no gene match: 5. The CDR3 sequence is 12 residues long. In DNA, the CDR3 is TGTGCCAGCAGAAGCGGGGGGGCCAGGCAGTACTTC. As protein: CASRSGGARQYF.